These 17 T cell receptor beta chains came from one sample sequenced in a study of T cell repertoires in cytomegalovirus infection. The antigens of these receptors remain unknown. In TCRdb, the reads were re-called with MiXCR into one record per CDR3 protein. The sample lists about 700,000 distinct CDR3 sequences, 33% occurring once. This sample comprised cultured PBMCs, obtained from culture after CMV antigen stimulation. These receptors all come from a human donor in good health (CMV status not recorded). Some clones in this sample may be carry-over from other donors' samples.

The chain has TRBV20-1 and TRBJ2-5, with 8 positions matching TRBD1. CDR1 DFQATT and CDR2 SNEGSKA come from the germline V gene (reference sequence). The CDR3 is made up of 13 amino acids. V was clipped by 4 bases and J by 0 bases; unmatched bases: 1. In DNA, the CDR3 is TGCAGTGCTACGGGACAGGACCAAGAGACCCAGTACTTC. This translates into CSATGQDQETQYF.

This sequence joins TRBV9 and TRBJ2-3, with D unclear. Looked up from germline, CDR1 is SGDLS and CDR2 is YYNGEE. CDR3 length: 13 amino acids. Trimming pared 1 base from V and 6 bases from J, leaving 9 bases between. CDR3 sequence: CASSVQRTDTQYF. The CDR3 coding sequence is TGTGCCAGCAGCGTACAAAGAACGGATACGCAGTATTTT.

There are a few counts of this clonotype. The chain links TRBV19 to TRBJ2-3; no clear D gene. Deletions cut 4 bases from V and 2 bases from J, with 16 bases between. The germline V gene has CDR1 LNHDA and CDR2 SQIVND (reference sequence). The CDR3 totals 16 residues. This chain's CDR3 is CASSTFRLQSTDTQYF. The CDR3 region has the DNA TGTGCCAGTAGTACCTTCCGGCTCCAGTCCACAGATACGCAGTATTTT.

The V gene is TRBV2, the J gene TRBJ1-5; tentatively, D is TRBD1 (6 bases). There are 15 residues in the CDR3. Trimming removed 6 bases from V and 5 bases from J, with 17 bases in between. Germline CDR1 and CDR2: SNHLY and FYNNEI. The CDR3 protein is CASSLEGGADQPQHF. DNA of the CDR3: TGTGCCAGCAGCCTGGAGGGGGGGGCTGATCAGCCCCAGCATTTT.

This chain uses TRBV5-4 with TRBJ2-1, with 11 nucleotides matching TRBD1. Germline CDR1 is SGHNT and CDR2 is YYREEE (reference sequence). The CDR3 length is 16 residues. V was pared by 4 bases and J by 10 bases, with 13 bases of the junction left unmatched. CDR3 bases: TGTGCCAGCAGCCCCTTCGGCGGGACAGGGGGGCGCGAGCAGTTCTTC. Its protein product is CASSPFGGTGGREQFF.

The chain recombines TRBV9 with TRBJ2-7, with 8 bases lining up with TRBD1. Germline lookup yields CDR1 SGDLS and CDR2 YYNGEE. The CDR3 has 14 amino acids. V trimming: 0 bases; J trimming: 7 bases; junction bases outside the gene matches: 6. The CDR3 region is CASSVVQGAGEQYF. The CDR3 DNA sequence: TGTGCCAGCAGCGTAGTCCAGGGGGCCGGGGAGCAGTACTTC.

This clonotype turned up a few times. The chain combines TRBV2 with TRBJ1-1; D unresolved. Germline CDR1 is SNHLY and CDR2 is FYNNEI. The CDR3 has 12 amino acids. V was pared by 7 bases and J by 3 bases, with 9 bases between. CDR3 residues: CASILGDTEAFF. CDR3 sequence (DNA): TGTGCCAGCATACTCGGGGACACTGAAGCTTTCTTT.

The chain combines TRBV7-6 with TRBJ2-1, with 7 bases fitting TRBD2. CDR3 length: 16 residues. The V gene's germline CDR1 is SGHVS and CDR2 FNYEAQ. V lost 5 bases, J lost 5 bases, and 12 bases stayed unmatched. The CDR3 sequence: CASSPRGETRDNEQFF. The CDR3 nucleotides are TGTGCCAGCAGCCCCCGGGGGGAAACTAGGGACAATGAGCAGTTCTTC.

The J gene is TRBJ2-7, the V gene TRBV27, with D possibly TRBD1 on 5 matching bases. V dropped 4 bases and J dropped 5 bases, with 18 bases sitting between them. CDR3 length: 15 residues. Germline CDR1 is MNHEY and CDR2 is SMNVEV (reference sequence). As DNA, the CDR3 is TGTGCCAGCAGTTCCCCGACAGACTTTCGGCACGAGCAGTACTTC. This encodes CASSSPTDFRHEQYF.

As regards this clonotype: This may come from a read error, since a much larger clone is one base off. The rearrangement links TRBV7-2 to TRBJ2-3; a weak D match, TRBD2 (6 bases). V lost 1 base and J 11 bases, leaving 25 bases between the germline ends. The CDR3 contains 17 residues. CDR1 and CDR2 from the germline V gene are SGHTA and FQGNSA. As DNA, the CDR3 is TGTGCCAGCAGCTTAGTGGGGGTTAAACTAGCCGTGATAGGGCAGTATTTT. Amino acid sequence: CASSLVGVKLAVIGQYF.

The rearrangement links TRBV20-1 to TRBJ2-7; the match to TRBD2 covers 9 bases. The CDR3 runs to 13 residues. CDR1 and CDR2 from the germline V gene are DFQATT and SNEGSKA (reference sequence). J was trimmed by 0 bases and V by 4 bases; bases with no gene match: 1. CDR3 sequence (DNA): TGCAGTGCTAATAGCGGGAGCTCCTACGAGCAGTACTTC. Its translation: CSANSGSSYEQYF.

V usage is TRBV28 and J usage is TRBJ1-1; 8 bases are a match to TRBD1. Germline V lookup: CDR1 MDHEN, CDR2 SYDVKM. The trim removed 7 bases at V and 3 bases at J, leaving 7 bases unmatched. The CDR3 spans 14 residues. This CDR3 is CASKSTQGDTEAFF. The CDR3 nucleotides are TGTGCCAGCAAGTCAACACAGGGGGACACTGAAGCTTTCTTT.

V usage is TRBV29-1 and J usage is TRBJ1-2, with TRBD1 as a possible D gene (5 bases). The CDR3 consists of 13 residues. Per the germline V gene, CDR1 is SQVTM and CDR2 is ANQGSEA. V gave up 6 bases and J gave up 8 bases, with 19 bases separating them. The chain's CDR3 is CSVSPDSLGGYTF. The CDR3 coding sequence is TGCAGCGTCTCACCTGACAGCCTGGGGGGCTACACCTTC.

The chain is built from TRBV12-3 or TRBV12-4 and TRBJ2-7; no firm D call. V was pared by 5 bases and J by 1 base, with 15 bases between. The CDR3 spans 15 residues. The CDR3 is CASSLSTTASYEQYF. The CDR3 coding sequence is TGTGCCAGCAGTCTAAGCACAACAGCTTCCTACGAGCAGTACTTC.

The CDR3 loop is CASSFGTIYNEQFF. CDR3 DNA: TGTGCCAGCAGCTTCGGGACTATTTACAATGAGCAGTTCTTC. The chain is built from TRBV7-2 and TRBJ2-1, with TRBD2 matching 7 bases. The CDR3 totals 14 residues. The J segment lost 4 bases and the V segment lost 3 bases, leaving 3 bases of the junction unmatched. Germline V gives CDR1 SGHTA, CDR2 FQGNSA.

The chain carries TRBV7-9 and TRBJ2-3; D possibly matches TRBD1 or TRBD2 (6 bases each). There are 14 residues in the CDR3. Trimming took off 4 bases at V and 6 bases at J, with 14 bases between the two ends. Germline CDR1 and CDR2: SEHNR and FQNEAQ (reference sequence). This CDR3 is CASSSTRGDDTQYF. The DNA of the CDR3 is TGTGCCAGCAGCTCGACTAGGGGGGACGATACGCAGTATTTT. Together with reference TRBV7-9 and TRBJ2-3, the CDR3 gives the full variable domain: DTGVSQNPRHKITKRGQNVTFRCDPISEHNRLYWYRQTLGQGPEFLTYFQNEAQLEKSRLLSDRFSAERPKGSFSTLEIQRTEQGDSAMYLCASSSTRGDDTQYFGPGTRLTVL.

This clonotype was detected ten times or more. The genes are TRBV7-2 and TRBJ1-2, with unresolved D. The V and J ends lost 4 bases and 3 bases respectively, with 3 bases between them. The CDR3 is 11 amino acids. CDR1 SGHTA and CDR2 FQGNSA come from the germline V gene. In DNA, the CDR3 is TGTGCCAGCAGCTCGTACTATGGCTACACCTTC. Amino acid sequence: CASSSYYGYTF.